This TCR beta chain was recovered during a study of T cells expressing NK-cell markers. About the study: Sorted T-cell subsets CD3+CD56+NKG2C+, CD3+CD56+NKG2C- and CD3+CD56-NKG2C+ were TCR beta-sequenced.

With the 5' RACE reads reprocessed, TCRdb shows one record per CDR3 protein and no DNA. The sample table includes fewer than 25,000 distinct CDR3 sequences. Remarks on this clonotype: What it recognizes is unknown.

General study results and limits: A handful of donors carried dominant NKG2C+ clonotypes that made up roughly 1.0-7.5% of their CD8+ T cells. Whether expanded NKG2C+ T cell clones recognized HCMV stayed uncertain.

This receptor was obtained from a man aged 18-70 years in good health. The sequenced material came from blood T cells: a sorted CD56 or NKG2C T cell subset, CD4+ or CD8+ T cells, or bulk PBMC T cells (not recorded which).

The CDR3 is CSARGPIPYNEQFF. The chain is built from TRBV20-1 and TRBJ2-1; the D gene TCRdb calls, TRBD2, cannot be checked with no DNA. Germline V gene lookup returns CDR1 DFQATT and CDR2 SNEGSKA (reference sequence). This CDR3 is built from 14 residues.